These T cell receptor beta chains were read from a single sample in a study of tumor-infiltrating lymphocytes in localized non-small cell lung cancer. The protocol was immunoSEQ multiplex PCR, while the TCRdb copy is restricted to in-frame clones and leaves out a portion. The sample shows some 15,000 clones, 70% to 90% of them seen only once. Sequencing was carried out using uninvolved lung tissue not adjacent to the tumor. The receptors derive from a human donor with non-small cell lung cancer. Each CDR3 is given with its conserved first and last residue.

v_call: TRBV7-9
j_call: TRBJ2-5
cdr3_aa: CASSFGTSGTGETQYF

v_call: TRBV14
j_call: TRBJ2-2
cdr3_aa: CASSQDDWAGNTGELFF

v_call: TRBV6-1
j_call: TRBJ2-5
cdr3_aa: CASRRTRAEETQYF

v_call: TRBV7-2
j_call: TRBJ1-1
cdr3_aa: CASSPFRENTEAFF

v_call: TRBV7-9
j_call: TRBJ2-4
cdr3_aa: CASRRDQGTQYF

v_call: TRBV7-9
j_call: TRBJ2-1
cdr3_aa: CASSSRAGPEGDEQFF

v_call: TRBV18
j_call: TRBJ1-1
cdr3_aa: CASSPRRGEGTEAFF

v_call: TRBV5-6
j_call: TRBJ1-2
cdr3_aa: CASSLNSRYGYTF

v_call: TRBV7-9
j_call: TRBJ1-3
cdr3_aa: CASSLEYGGAGNTIYF

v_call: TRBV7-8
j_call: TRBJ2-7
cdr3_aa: CASSLESGYEQYF

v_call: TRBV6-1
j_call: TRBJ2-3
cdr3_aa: CASSGAGLASDTQYF

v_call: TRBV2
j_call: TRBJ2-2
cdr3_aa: CASSAAAGELFF

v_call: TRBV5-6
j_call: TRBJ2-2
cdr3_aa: CASSLWRVYGELFF

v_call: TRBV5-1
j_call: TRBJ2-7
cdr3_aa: CASSFVPAYEQYF

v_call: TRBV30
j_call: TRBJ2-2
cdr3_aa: CAWNGLGRANTGELFF

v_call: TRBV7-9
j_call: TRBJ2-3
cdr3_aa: CASSSGTSGGATDTQYF

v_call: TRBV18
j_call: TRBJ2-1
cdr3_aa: CASSPGTRGHNEQFF

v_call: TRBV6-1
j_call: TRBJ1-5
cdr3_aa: CASSSDGLQPQHF

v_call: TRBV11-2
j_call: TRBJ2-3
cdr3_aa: CASSLARGLAGNTQYF

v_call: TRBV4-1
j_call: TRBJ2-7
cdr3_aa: CASSQGTNARHEQYF

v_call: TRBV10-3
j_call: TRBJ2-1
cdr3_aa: CAITEDRADEQLF

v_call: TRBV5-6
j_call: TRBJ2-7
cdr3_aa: CASSVGTYREQYF

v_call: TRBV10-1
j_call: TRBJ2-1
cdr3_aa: CANDKGTSGAHNEQFF

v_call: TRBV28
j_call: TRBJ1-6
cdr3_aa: CASSSPGGNSPLHF

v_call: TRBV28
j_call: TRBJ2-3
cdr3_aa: CASSLYGDTQYF

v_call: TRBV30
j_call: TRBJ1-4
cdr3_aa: CAWSVSHARKLFF

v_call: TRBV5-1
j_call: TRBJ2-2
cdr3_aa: CASSLGTLNTGELFF

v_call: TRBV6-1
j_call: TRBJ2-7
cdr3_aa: CASSEGDSSYEQYF

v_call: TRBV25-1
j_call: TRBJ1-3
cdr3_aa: CASSPGQGSGNTIYF

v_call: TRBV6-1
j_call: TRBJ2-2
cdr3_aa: CASSAGPQTGELFF

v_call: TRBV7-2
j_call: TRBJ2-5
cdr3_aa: CASSPKLGSRETQYF

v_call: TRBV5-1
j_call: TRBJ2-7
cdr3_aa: CASSGLAGNEQYF

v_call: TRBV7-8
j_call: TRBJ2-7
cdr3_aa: CASSLYQGSLEQYF

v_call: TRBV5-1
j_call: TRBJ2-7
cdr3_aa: CASSARQVTYEQYF

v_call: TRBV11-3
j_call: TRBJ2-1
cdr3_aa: CASSPPHTSGFGEQFF

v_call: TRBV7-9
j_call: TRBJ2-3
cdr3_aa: CASSRLRVIDTQYF

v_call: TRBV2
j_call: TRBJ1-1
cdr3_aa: CASSEAPTPMNTEAFF

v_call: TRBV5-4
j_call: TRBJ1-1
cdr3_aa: CASSSGIGDTEAFF